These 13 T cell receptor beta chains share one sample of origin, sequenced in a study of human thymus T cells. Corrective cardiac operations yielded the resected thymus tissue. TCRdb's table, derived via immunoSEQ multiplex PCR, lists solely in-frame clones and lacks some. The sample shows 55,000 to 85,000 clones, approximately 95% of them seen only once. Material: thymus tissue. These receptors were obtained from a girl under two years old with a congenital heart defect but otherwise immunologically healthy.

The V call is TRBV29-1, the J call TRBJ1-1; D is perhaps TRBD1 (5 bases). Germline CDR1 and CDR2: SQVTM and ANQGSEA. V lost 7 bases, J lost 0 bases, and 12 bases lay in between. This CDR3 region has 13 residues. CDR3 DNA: TGCAGCGCTGAGACAGACCTGAACACTGAAGCTTTCTTT. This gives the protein CSAETDLNTEAFF. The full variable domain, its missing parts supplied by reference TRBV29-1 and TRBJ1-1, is SAVISQKPSRDICQRGTSLTIQCQVDSQVTMMFWYRQQPGQSLTLIATANQGSEATYESGFVIDKFPISRPNLTFSTLTVSNMSPEDSSIYLCSAETDLNTEAFFGQGTRLTVV.

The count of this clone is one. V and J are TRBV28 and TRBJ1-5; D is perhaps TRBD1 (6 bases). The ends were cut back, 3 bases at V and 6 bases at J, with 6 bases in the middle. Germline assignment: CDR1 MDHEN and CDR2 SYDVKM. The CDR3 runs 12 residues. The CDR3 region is CASSFRGQPQHF. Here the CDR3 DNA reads TGTGCCAGCAGTTTCAGGGGTCAGCCCCAGCATTTT.

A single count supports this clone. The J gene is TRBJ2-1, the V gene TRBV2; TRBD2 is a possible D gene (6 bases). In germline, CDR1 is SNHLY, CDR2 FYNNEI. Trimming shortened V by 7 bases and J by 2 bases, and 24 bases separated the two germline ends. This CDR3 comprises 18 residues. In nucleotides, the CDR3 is TGTGCCAGCATTGCCCGGAGGGGCCCCGGGAACGCCTACAATGAGCAGTTCTTC. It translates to CASIARRGPGNAYNEQFF.

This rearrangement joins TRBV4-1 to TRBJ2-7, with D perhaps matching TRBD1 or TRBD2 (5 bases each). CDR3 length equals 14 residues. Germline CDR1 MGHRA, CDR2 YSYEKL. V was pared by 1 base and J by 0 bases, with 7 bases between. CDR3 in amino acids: CASSQGGRSYEQYF. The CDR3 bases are TGCGCCAGCAGCCAAGGGGGACGCTCCTACGAGCAGTACTTC.

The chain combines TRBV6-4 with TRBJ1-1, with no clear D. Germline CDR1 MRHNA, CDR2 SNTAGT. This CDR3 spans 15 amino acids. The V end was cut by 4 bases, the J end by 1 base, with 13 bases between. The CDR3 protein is CASSVPCLGNTEAFF. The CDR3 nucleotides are TGTGCCAGCAGTGTGCCCTGTCTCGGGAACACTGAAGCTTTCTTT.

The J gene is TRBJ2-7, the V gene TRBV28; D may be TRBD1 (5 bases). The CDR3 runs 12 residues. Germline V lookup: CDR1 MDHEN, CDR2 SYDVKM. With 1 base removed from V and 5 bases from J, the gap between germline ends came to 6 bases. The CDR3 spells CASSLLGDEQYF. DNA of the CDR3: TGTGCCAGCAGTTTATTAGGGGACGAGCAGTACTTC.

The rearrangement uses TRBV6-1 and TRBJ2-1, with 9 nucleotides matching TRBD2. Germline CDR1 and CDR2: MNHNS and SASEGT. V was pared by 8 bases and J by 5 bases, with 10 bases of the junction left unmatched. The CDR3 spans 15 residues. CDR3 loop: CASHKVAGGDNEQFF. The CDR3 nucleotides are TGTGCCAGCCACAAGGTGGCGGGAGGGGACAATGAGCAGTTCTTC.

The CDR3: CASSPPGLANTGELFF. Here the CDR3 DNA reads TGTGCCAGCAGCCCTCCGGGACTAGCGAACACCGGGGAGCTGTTTTTT. The V call is TRBV14, the J call TRBJ2-2; 8 bases align to TRBD2. Germline values: CDR1 SGHDN, CDR2 FVKESK. The CDR3 loop spans 16 amino acids. J was trimmed by 0 bases and V by 4 bases; bases with no gene match: 4.

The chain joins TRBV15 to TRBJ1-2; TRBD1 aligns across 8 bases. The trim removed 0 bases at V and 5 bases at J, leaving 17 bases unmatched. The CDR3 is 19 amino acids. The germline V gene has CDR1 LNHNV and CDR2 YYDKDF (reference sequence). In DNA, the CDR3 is TGTGCCACCAGCAGAGACCCGACAGGGGATCTGAGGGTTGGGTATGGCTACACCTTC. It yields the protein CATSRDPTGDLRVGYGYTF.

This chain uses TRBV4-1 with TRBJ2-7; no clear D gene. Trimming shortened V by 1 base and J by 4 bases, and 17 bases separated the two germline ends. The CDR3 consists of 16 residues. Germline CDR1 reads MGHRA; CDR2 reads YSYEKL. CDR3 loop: CASSQVRQGLRYEQYF. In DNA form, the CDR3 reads TGCGCCAGCAGCCAAGTACGGCAAGGCTTGCGGTACGAGCAGTACTTC.

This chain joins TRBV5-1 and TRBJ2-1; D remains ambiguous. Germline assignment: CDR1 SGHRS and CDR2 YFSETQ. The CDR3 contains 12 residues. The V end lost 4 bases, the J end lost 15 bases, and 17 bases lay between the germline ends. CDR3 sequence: CASSLDPRRRFF. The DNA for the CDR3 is TGCGCCAGCAGCCTGGACCCCCGGCGGCGGTTCTTC. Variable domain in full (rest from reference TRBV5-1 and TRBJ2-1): KAGVTQTPRYLIKTRGQQVTLSCSPISGHRSVSWYQQTPGQGLQFLFEYFSETQRNKGNFPGRFSGRQFSNSRSEMNVSTLELGDSALYLCASSLDPRRRFFGPGTRLTVL.

The CDR3 is CASSRPGTGIDTEAFF. Written as DNA, the CDR3 is TGTGCCAGCAGCCGTCCCGGGACAGGGATCGATACTGAAGCTTTCTTT. This chain connects TRBV7-2 to TRBJ1-1, with 9 bases identical to TRBD1. After removal of 5 bases from V and 5 bases from J, the junction contained 12 bases not matched to a gene. Germline V gene sequence: CDR1 SGHTA, CDR2 FQGNSA. There are 16 residues in the CDR3. The full variable domain, with the rest looked up from reference TRBV7-2 and TRBJ1-1, is GAGVSQSPSNKVTEKGKDVELRCDPISGHTALYWYRQSLGQGLEFLIYFQGNSAPDKSGLPSDRFSAERTGGSVSTLTIQRTQQEDSAVYLCASSRPGTGIDTEAFFGQGTRLTVV.

The CDR3 DNA follows: TGCGCCAGCAGCTTCGGGACTAGCGGGGAGACCCAGTACTTC. Amino acids: CASSFGTSGETQYF. V is TRBV5-1 and J is TRBJ2-5; 12 bases line up with TRBD2. CDR1 and CDR2 (germline): SGHRS, YFSETQ. This CDR3 spans 14 amino acids. J lost 5 bases, V lost 2 bases, and 1 base had no gene match.